The 5 T cell receptor beta chains given below trace back to one sample, sequenced in a study of spatial heterogeneity in lung cancer. The antigens of these receptors remain unknown. TCRdb redid the calling of the 5' RACE reads with MiXCR, one entry per CDR3 protein. The top ten hold approximately 42% of the sample, which has 150 or so distinct CDR3 sequences, around 40% seen once. Study-wide points: Mutation tallies in tumors tracked expanded intratumoral alpha and beta TCR counts.

Time point reported: sample taken at primary tumor resection. The starting material was lung tumor tissue, obtained at surgery. Receptors were obtained from a male donor with early-stage non-small cell lung cancer.

Remarks on this clonotype: This beta chain came through as a stray read in a library set up for alpha chains, and its size says little. The rearrangement joins TRBV9 to TRBJ2-3; TRBD1 is a possible D gene (5 bases). CDR3 length: 14 residues. Trimming removed 5 bases at V and 0 bases at J, with 10 bases between. Germline CDR1 reads SGDLS; CDR2 reads YYNGEE. CDR3 loop: CASRRDRSTDTQYF. In nucleotides, the CDR3 is TGTGCCAGCAGAAGAGACAGAAGCACAGATACGCAGTATTTT.

Notes on this clonotype: Since the library was made to target alpha chains, this beta chain is a stray read and its abundance is not meaningful. This chain uses TRBV5-1 with TRBJ2-3; a possible D gene is TRBD1 (5 bases). V lost 4 bases and J 2 bases, leaving 11 bases between the germline ends. The CDR3 spans 14 residues. The V gene's germline CDR1 is SGHRS and CDR2 YFSETQ. The DNA of the CDR3 is TGCGCCAGCAGCCACGACAGACCCACAGATACGCAGTATTTT. Its translation is CASSHDRPTDTQYF.

Concerning this clonotype: Little can be read into the size of this beta chain, an off-target read in a library designed for alpha chains. The V and J genes are TRBV6-5 and TRBJ2-5, with a tentative D call TRBD2 (6 bases). Germline CDR1 and CDR2: MNHEY and SVGAGI. The CDR3 contains 14 residues. The V end was cut by 0 bases, the J end by 4 bases, with 9 bases between. CDR3 loop: CASSYSGGGETQYF. The CDR3 coding sequence is TGTGCCAGCAGTTACTCGGGGGGTGGAGAGACCCAGTACTTC.

This clonotype is termed hyperexpanded. This beta chain lies outside the target of a library built for alpha chains; its clone size means little. The chain carries TRBV9 and TRBJ2-2; no firm D call. Germline V gene data show CDR1 as SGDLS and CDR2 as YYNGEE. The CDR3 runs 14 residues. V lost 5 bases to trimming and J lost 7 bases, with 15 bases between them. CDR3 nucleotide sequence: TGTGCCAGCAGTGAAGTCGAGTTTGGCGGGGAGCTGTTTTTT. This codes for CASSEVEFGGELFF.

Points on this clonotype: Since the library was made to target alpha chains, this beta chain is a stray read and its abundance is not meaningful. The J gene is TRBJ2-3, the V gene TRBV2; D might be TRBD1 or TRBD2, each matching 5 bases. Germline CDR1 reads SNHLY; CDR2 reads FYNNEI. The CDR3 consists of 14 residues. V was pared by 7 bases and J by 2 bases, with 13 bases between. Here the CDR3 DNA reads TGTGCCAGCACCCGGGGCCTATACACAGATACGCAGTATTTT. This sequence encodes CASTRGLYTDTQYF.